This TCR beta chain originates from a study of regulatory T cells in long-lasting Graves disease (dated by TCRdb to the early 2020s). Background for the entire study: Patients with newly diagnosed Graves' disease had been on antithyroid drugs for under 3 months. The study was registered as a clinical trial and conducted in China. Persistent Graves' disease patients were compared with newly diagnosed Graves' disease patients by peripheral blood TCR sequencing and RNA sequencing. A total of 33 samples underwent TCR sequencing, from roughly 13 patients with persistent Graves' disease and 20 or so patients with newly diagnosed Graves' disease. Overall study outcomes, separate from this receptor: TRBV28, TRBJ1-2 and TRBJ2-5 were preferentially used in persistent disease, while TRBV20-1 and TRBJ2-1 were favored in newly diagnosed disease. The authors noted that the small sample size was a limitation that may lower accuracy. Compared with newly diagnosed patients, persistent Graves' disease patients had lower TCR Shannon entropy and fewer highly expanded clones, which suggests clonal expansion. Persistent patients shared more public clonotypes among themselves (roughly 2,700) than newly diagnosed patients did (about 970). Sequencing and analysis were restricted to the TCR beta chain. Peripheral blood alone was examined, since thyroid tissue, which constituted the primary lesion, could not be accessed.

Worth noting for this clonotype: Its antigen remains undetermined. Per-base qualities were not stored, and no clone one base away is much larger.

The sample's time point label, decoded: newly diagnosed GD, antithyroid drugs for less than 3 months. For both TCR sequencing and RNA sequencing, RNA was extracted from PBMCs using TRIzol. The diagnosis of Graves' disease followed American Thyroid Association guidelines. Recruitment of patients was carried out at an endocrinology department in Xi'an, China. Each patient gave around 9.2 milliliters of peripheral blood, collected in an EDTA anticoagulant tube. Ficoll Paque Plus density gradient separation was used to isolate PBMCs, and no additional T cell sorting was done. An Agilent 2100 Bioanalyzer and agarose gel were used to check RNA quality, while a NanoDrop 2000 measured RNA concentration. Receptors were amplified or captured by multiplex PCR. This sample was sequenced with an Illumina HiSeq 4000. To build TCR beta libraries, CDR3 regions were amplified by Arm-PCR using iRepertoire HTBI primers. Before sequencing, the PCR products underwent gel purification. Per the source publication's procedure: Across samples, approximately 68 TRBV and 13 to 15 TRBJ segments were identified and used for gene usage analysis of CDR3 amino acid clonotypes. COPE and FqMerger were used to merge filtered high-quality paired reads into contigs. BLAST was used to align contigs to IMGT TRBV, TRBD and TRBJ reference genes, and CDR3 was defined according to IMGT. Highly expanded clones were defined as clonotypes with a frequency above 0.1%. Shannon entropy was used to measure repertoire diversity, and the Gini coefficient was used to measure V-J evenness. A clonotype was considered public if more than one individual shared it. Starting from the raw public reads, TCRdb applied fastp trimming at Q25, assembled clones with MiXCR and retained in-frame beta chains. Each entry merges the rows of one CDR3 protein and shows their most common DNA and genes. These V and J calls rely on TCRdb rather than the paper's analysis. The sample contains 400,000 to 550,000 distinct CDR3 sequences, roughly 15% of them found a single time. In total, the top ten clones hold about 23% of the sample.

From the cysteine up to the phenylalanine, the CDR3 has a length of 15 residues. Just the 45-base CDR3 DNA is kept, in frame starting at base 1. Clipping removes 5 bases from V and 0 bases from J, with 3 as the unmatched junction base count. The germline V gene (reference sequence) sets CDR1 to LGHDT and CDR2 to YNNKEL. These data were also filed under a second study, of T cells in Graves' hyperthyroidism and ophthalmopathy. The second study reports: Stable Graves' hyperthyroidism was defined as the absence of progression to ophthalmopathy over 18 months of follow-up. Hyperthyroidism patients were newly diagnosed, with disease duration under 2 months, and aged 18 to 65 years. Any patient with an uncontrolled infection, another autoimmune disease, pregnancy or lactation was excluded. Diagnoses were established on the basis of clinical symptoms, serum thyroxine and TRAb, thyroid ultrasound, and orbital computed tomography. The first round of RT-PCR for the TCR CDR3 was performed with the HTBI primer set and the Qiagen OneStep RT-PCR kit. Blood samples also contained most of the expanded thyroid clonotypes (frequency above 0.001), which suggests that blood repertoires may reflect thyroid immune responses. A 13 V-J signature model separated ophthalmopathy from stable hyperthyroidism, with approximately 86% sensitivity and 81% to 83% specificity in cross-validation and 80%/75% in testing. In validation, progression to ophthalmopathy was predicted by the model with 70.59% sensitivity and about 72% specificity, a median of approximately 6.5 months before onset. A discovery cohort of about 95 patients, fewer than 50 with Graves' ophthalmopathy and approximately 60 with stable Graves' hyperthyroidism, was used to find distinguishing TCR V-J signatures. Prospective prediction of ophthalmopathy was tested in an independent validation cohort consisting of 18 hyperthyroidism patients and some 17 patients who later progressed to ophthalmopathy. The 100 discovery patients were randomly divided into training and test sets at a 7:3 ratio. The study also compared thyroid tissue and blood T-cell repertoires from more than 5 Graves' hyperthyroidism patients. After blood sampling, hyperthyroidism patients were treated with methimazole at a starting dose of 30 mg daily, and ophthalmopathy patients were treated with high-dose intravenous methylprednisolone. The libraries were constructed in a second round of multiplex PCR and then size-selected and purified. Paired-end sequencing of the libraries was performed with 100 bp reads on an Illumina HiSeq2000. SOAPnuke was used to process the raw data, removing reads that contained adapters or uncalled bases, had a mean Phred below 15, or lacked an exact match to the constant primer or identifier. COPE v1.2.5 was used to merge high-quality paired reads, and clonotypes were defined as unique nucleotide sequences. MiTCR v1.1 was used to align clonotypes to the IMGT TRBV, TRBD and TRBJ reference segments. The analysis was restricted to V-J combinations with a frequency above 0.0001, which together covered 99.2% of the repertoires. The TCS score was defined as F50 (clonal expansion) divided by E x V (chaos), with BLOSUM62-based TCRdist calculated between CDR3 peptides within each V-J. Welch's t-statistics and random forest reduced 450 to 600 V-J features to 13, which were used in a naive Bayes classifier (R e1071). No statistical method was used to fix the sample size in advance, and group allocation was not hidden from the investigators. TCR Vbeta CDR3 sequencing of fewer than 150 peripheral blood samples (under 45 ophthalmopathy, some 75 hyperthyroidism and around 17 progressor patients) is reported in the paper.

The material sequenced was peripheral blood mononuclear cells (PBMCs), taken at new diagnosis, from a patient treated with antithyroid drugs. The chain uses TRBV3-1 and TRBJ2-7; 11 junctional bases match TRBD2. The TCR sequence derives from a young woman with Graves disease. Donor details come from another sample of the same person, matched by shared clones. The nucleotides are TGTGCCAGCAGCTACACTAGCGGGAGCTCCTACGAGCAGTACTTC. It translates as CASSYTSGSSYEQYF.